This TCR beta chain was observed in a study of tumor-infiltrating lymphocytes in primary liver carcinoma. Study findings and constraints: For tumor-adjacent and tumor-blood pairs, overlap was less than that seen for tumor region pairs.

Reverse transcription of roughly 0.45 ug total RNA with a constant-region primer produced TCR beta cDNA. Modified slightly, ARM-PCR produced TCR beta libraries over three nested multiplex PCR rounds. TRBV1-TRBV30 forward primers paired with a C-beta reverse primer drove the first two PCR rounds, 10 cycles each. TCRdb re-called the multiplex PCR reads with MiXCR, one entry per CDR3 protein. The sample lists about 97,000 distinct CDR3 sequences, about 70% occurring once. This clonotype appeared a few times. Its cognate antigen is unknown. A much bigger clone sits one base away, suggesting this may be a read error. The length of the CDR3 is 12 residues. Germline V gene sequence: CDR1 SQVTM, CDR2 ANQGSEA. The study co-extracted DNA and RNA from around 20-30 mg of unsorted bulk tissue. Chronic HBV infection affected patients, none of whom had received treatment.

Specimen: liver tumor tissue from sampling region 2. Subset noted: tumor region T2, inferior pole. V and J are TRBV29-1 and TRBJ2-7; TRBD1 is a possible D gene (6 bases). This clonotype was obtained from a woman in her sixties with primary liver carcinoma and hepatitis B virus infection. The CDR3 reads CSAQGSPYERYF. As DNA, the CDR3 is TGCAGCGCCCAGGGGAGCCCCTACGAGCGGTACTTC.